The 3 T cell receptor beta chains listed next were all sequenced from one sample in a study of T cell repertoires in cytomegalovirus infection (dated by TCRdb to the late 2010s). Sample treatment or condition, as interpreted from the label and publication: in vitro stimulation with specific CMV peptide epitopes to enrich CMV-specific T cells. Their antigens are not known. TCRdb names Illumina HiSeq 1500 as the instrument used. The public reads were reprocessed in TCRdb via fastp at Q25 and MiXCR, keeping in-frame beta chains. Every CDR3 protein is listed once, alongside the most common genes and DNA of its rows. The sample table records roughly 180,000 distinct CDR3 sequences; less than 25% of these occur just once. The biggest ten clones account for roughly 25% of the sample. Sequenced here: CD8+ T cells from cultured PBMCs, sampled from culture after CMV antigen stimulation. These TCRs come from a human donor in good health (CMV status not recorded). Some clones in this sample may be carry-over from other donors' samples.

This clonotype was seen a handful of times. CDR3 nucleotide sequence: TGTGCCAGCAGCGCACAGGGGAATCGGGAAAAACTGTTTTTT. This codes for CASSAQGNREKLFF. The chain links TRBV9 to TRBJ1-4; the match to TRBD1 covers 7 bases. The junction had 7 bases not matched to a gene; V was cut back by 3 bases and J by 8 bases. Germline loops: CDR1 SGDLS, CDR2 YYNGEE. CDR3 size: 14 residues.

The chain couples TRBV6-2 or TRBV6-3 to TRBJ1-1, with D perhaps TRBD1 (6 bases). The CDR3 covers 12 residues. The V end was cut by 4 bases, the J end by 5 bases, with 8 bases between. The germline V gene encodes CDR1 MNHEY and CDR2 SVGEGT. CDR3 protein: CASSFGTTEAFF. The CDR3 region has the DNA TGTGCCAGCAGTTTCGGGACAACTGAAGCTTTCTTT.

This sequence joins TRBV6-5 and TRBJ1-2; D ambiguous. The V end was cut by 4 bases, the J end by 1 base, with 19 bases between. This CDR3 is built from 17 residues. Per the germline V gene, CDR1 is MNHEY and CDR2 is SVGAGI. The CDR3 loop reads CASSSGDSDSGNYGYTF. CDR3 nucleotides: TGTGCCAGCAGTTCGGGTGATAGTGACTCCGGTAACTATGGCTACACCTTC.